The 24 T cell receptor beta chains reported below all come from one sample, sequenced in a study of radiotherapy plus CTLA-4 blockade in lung cancer (dated by TCRdb to the late 2010s). The library relied on the immunoSEQ multiplex PCR assay. TCRdb provides this immuneACCESS table in a form limited to in-frame rearrangements. Some clones are lacking; in checked studies, under half of them reflect an unresolved V gene, and why the rest are absent is not known. The sample profile shows about 98,000 clones; about 91% of them were found once. The leading ten clones occupy about 5.3% of the sample. Specimen: peripheral blood, collected from a patient treated with radiotherapy plus ipilimumab. The receptors come from a human donor with non-small cell lung cancer that progressed on radiotherapy plus ipilimumab.

This clone occurred once. The genes are TRBV2 and TRBJ2-2; TRBD1 matches 12 bases. The CDR3 consists of 16 residues. In germline, CDR1 is SNHLY, CDR2 FYNNEI. J was trimmed by 4 bases and V by 6 bases; bases with no gene match: 6. This CDR3 is CASRGQGARGTGELFF. The CDR3 nucleotides are TGTGCCAGCAGGGGACAGGGGGCGCGTGGCACCGGGGAGCTGTTTTTT. The complete variable domain, with remaining parts taken from reference TRBV2 and TRBJ2-2, reads EPEVTQTPSHQVTQMGQEVILRCVPISNHLYFYWYRQILGQKVEFLVSFYNNEISEKSEIFDDQFSVERPDGSNFTLKIRSTKLEDSAMYFCASRGQGARGTGELFFGEGSRLTVL.

V and J are TRBV2 and TRBJ2-6; no firm D call. V lost 6 bases, J lost 0 bases, and 6 bases lay in between. From germline, CDR1 is SNHLY and CDR2 FYNNEI. The CDR3 loop spans 14 amino acids. In DNA form, the CDR3 reads TGTGCCAGCAGAGTGTACTCTGGGGCCAACGTCCTGACTTTC. Its protein product is CASRVYSGANVLTF.

The CDR3 DNA is TGTGCCAGCAGCTACCAGCACGGGCCCCAGCATTTT. Translation gives CASSYQHGPQHF. This chain joins TRBV28 and TRBJ1-5; D gene unclear. The CDR3 loop spans 12 amino acids. The germline V gene has CDR1 MDHEN and CDR2 SYDVKM. V lost 6 bases, J lost 9 bases, and 12 bases lay in between.

The chain couples TRBV19 to TRBJ2-6; D is undetermined. The CDR3 runs to 13 residues. The V and J ends lost 6 bases and 0 bases respectively, with 3 bases between them. CDR1 LNHDA and CDR2 SQIVND come from the germline V gene (reference sequence). CDR3 DNA: TGTGCCAGTAGGCACTCTGGGGCCAACGTCCTGACTTTC. Translated: CASRHSGANVLTF.

With respect to this clone: This sample also contains other DNA sequences that code for the same CDR3. The chain has TRBV2 and TRBJ1-3; D gene unclear. The germline gives CDR1 SNHLY, CDR2 FYNNEI. This CDR3 is 14 amino acids long. Trimming took off 6 bases at V and 0 bases at J, with 9 bases between the two ends. The CDR3 here is CASRGGNSGNTIYF. The CDR3 nucleotides are TGTGCCAGCAGGGGCGGAAACTCTGGAAACACCATATATTTT.

CDR3 protein: CASSPAGGRLYEQYF. For the CDR3, the DNA is TGTGCCAGTAGCCCGGCCGGGGGGAGGCTCTACGAGCAGTACTTC. V gene TRBV19 combines with J gene TRBJ2-7; TRBD2 agrees at 7 bases. There are 15 residues in the CDR3. Germline V gene sequence: CDR1 LNHDA, CDR2 SQIVND (reference sequence). Trimming cost V 6 bases and J 3 bases; bases outside gene matches: 11.

For the CDR3, the DNA is TGTGCCAGCAGCTTAGCATTAGCGGGACAAGAGACCCAGTACTTC. Protein product: CASSLALAGQETQYF. J is TRBJ2-5 and V is TRBV7-8, with 8 bases lining up with TRBD2. Germline values: CDR1 SGHVS, CDR2 FQNEAQ. Unmatched junction bases numbered 2, after V lost 0 bases and J lost 2 bases. The CDR3 sequence is 15 residues long.

The rearrangement joins TRBV2 to TRBJ2-7; D may match TRBD1 or TRBD2 (5 bases each). This CDR3 is 14 amino acids long. Germline assignment: CDR1 SNHLY and CDR2 FYNNEI. Trimming stripped 6 bases from V and 1 base from J, with 13 bases between. CDR3 DNA: TGTGCCAGCAGGGGGGAAGGGGTTTCCTACGAGCAGTACTTC. This translates into CASRGEGVSYEQYF.

This clone was recorded once. The V call is TRBV7-3, the J call TRBJ2-2; 8 bases line up with TRBD2. CDR1 is SGHTA and CDR2 is FQGTGA in the germline V gene. V was clipped by 4 bases and J by 4 bases; unmatched bases: 8. This CDR3 is built from 16 residues. This chain's CDR3 is CASSSLSGMTTGELFF. The CDR3 DNA reads as TGTGCCAGCAGCTCCCTTAGCGGGATGACCACCGGGGAGCTGTTTTTT.

The chain carries TRBV19 and TRBJ1-2; the D is unclear. Germline V gene sequence: CDR1 LNHDA, CDR2 SQIVND (reference sequence). This CDR3 spans 14 amino acids. With 0 bases removed from V and 3 bases from J, the gap between germline ends came to 8 bases. CDR3 DNA sequence: TGTGCCAGTAGTATAGATCAGGAATACTATGGCTACACCTTC. It is translated as CASSIDQEYYGYTF.

The chain carries TRBV4-2 and TRBJ1-2; D might be TRBD1 (6 bases). Germline loops: CDR1 LGHNA, CDR2 YNFKEQ. The CDR3 covers 15 residues. The V gene lost 4 bases and the J gene lost 6 bases, with 18 bases spanning the gap. The CDR3: CASSPILGGADGYTF. CDR3 bases: TGTGCCAGCAGCCCCATCCTAGGGGGGGCTGATGGCTACACCTTC.

The chain recombines TRBV29-1 with TRBJ2-7; possible D gene TRBD2, 5 bases. Per germline, CDR1 SQVTM and CDR2 ANQGSEA. The CDR3 has 13 amino acids. V was clipped by 4 bases and J by 3 bases, with 13 bases between them. CDR3 in DNA: TGCAGCGTTGCAGACCTAGAGGGCTACGAGCAGTACTTC. Its translation: CSVADLEGYEQYF.

The chain links TRBV30 to TRBJ2-5, with D perhaps TRBD2 (6 bases). CDR1 and CDR2 (germline): GTSNPN, SVGIG (reference sequence). The V gene lost 3 bases and the J gene lost 2 bases, with 10 bases spanning the gap. The CDR3 extends over 13 amino acids. CDR3 in DNA: TGTGCCTGGAGCTTGACTAGACAAGAGACCCAGTACTTC. Its protein product is CAWSLTRQETQYF.

The V gene is TRBV6-5, the J gene TRBJ2-1; perhaps TRBD2 as D (7 bases). This CDR3 spans 15 amino acids. Germline V gene data show CDR1 as MNHEY and CDR2 as SVGAGI. Trimming stripped 4 bases from V and 10 bases from J, with 20 bases between. As DNA, the CDR3 is TGTGCCAGCAGTTTAGGGGGAGGGCCTTTTAGCGAGCAGTTCTTC. Its translation is CASSLGGGPFSEQFF.

This clone was detected only once. The chain couples TRBV5-4 to TRBJ2-1, with 10 bases that match TRBD2. V lost 4 bases and J lost 9; bases outside the gene matches: 16. The CDR3 extends over 17 amino acids. The germline V gene has CDR1 SGHNT and CDR2 YYREEE (reference sequence). The CDR3 sequence: CASSPLAGLGVDGEQFF. CDR3 DNA sequence: TGTGCCAGCAGCCCACTAGCGGGACTGGGGGTAGATGGTGAGCAGTTCTTC.

The V gene is TRBV6-5, the J gene TRBJ2-7; possible D gene TRBD1, 6 bases. The CDR3 length is 14 residues. Trimming took off 8 bases at V and 3 bases at J, with 17 bases between the two ends. The germline CDR1 and CDR2 sequences are MNHEY and SVGAGI. The CDR3 spells CASFGRQGSYEQYF. CDR3 DNA sequence: TGTGCCAGCTTCGGGCGCCAGGGGAGCTACGAGCAGTACTTC.

The chain is built from TRBV28 and TRBJ1-4; 7 bases match TRBD1. The CDR3 sequence is 14 residues long. Trimming removed 6 bases from V and 8 bases from J; junction bases left unmatched: 9. The germline V gene encodes CDR1 MDHEN and CDR2 SYDVKM. The CDR3 region is CASRAGQWAEKLFF. The DNA of the CDR3 is TGTGCCAGCAGGGCGGGACAGTGGGCAGAAAAACTGTTTTTT.

This chain links TRBV5-4 with TRBJ1-2; D might be TRBD1 (5 bases). V lost 5 bases and J 8 bases, leaving 22 bases between the germline ends. CDR1 SGHNT and CDR2 YYREEE come from the germline V gene (reference sequence). The CDR3 runs to 15 residues. CDR3 amino acids: CASRRTGQGSKGYTF. Written as DNA, the CDR3 is TGTGCCAGCAGGCGTACGGGGCAGGGTTCGAAGGGCTACACCTTC.

The chain links TRBV19 to TRBJ1-5; D uncertain. V lost 3 bases and J 0 bases, leaving 9 bases between the germline ends. The germline V gene encodes CDR1 LNHDA and CDR2 SQIVND (reference sequence). The CDR3 is 15 residues long. The CDR3 protein is CASSIWQTSNQPQHF. As DNA, the CDR3 is TGTGCCAGTAGTATCTGGCAGACTAGCAATCAGCCCCAGCATTTT.

This clone was recorded only once. This chain links TRBV27 with TRBJ2-1; TRBD2 might be the D (6 bases). The CDR3 has 13 residues. The V and J ends lost 5 bases and 7 bases respectively, with 12 bases between them. From germline, CDR1 is MNHEY and CDR2 SMNVEV (reference sequence). The CDR3 protein is CASSLSGGNEQFF. CDR3 DNA: TGTGCCAGCAGTCTTTCCGGGGGAAATGAGCAGTTCTTC.

The chain combines TRBV2 with TRBJ2-5; 10 nucleotides agree with TRBD2. The J call is uncertain, as TRBJ2-7 better fits the DNA end. CDR3 length equals 15 residues. Per the germline V gene, CDR1 is SNHLY and CDR2 is FYNNEI. Here the CDR3 DNA reads TGTGCCAGCAGTGTAGAAGCGGGAGGGATGTACGAGCAGTACTTC. This encodes CASSVEAGGMYEQYF.

CDR3 protein: CASSLGLAVINEQYF. CDR3 DNA: TGTGCCAGCAGCCTGGGACTAGCTGTTATCAACGAGCAGTACTTC. The chain links TRBV7-9 to TRBJ2-7, with 9 positions matching TRBD2. The CDR3 loop spans 15 amino acids. Germline V gene lookup returns CDR1 SEHNR and CDR2 FQNEAQ (reference sequence). J was trimmed by 5 bases and V by 5 bases; bases with no gene match: 10.

The chain couples TRBV7-6 to TRBJ1-1; no clear D. Germline CDR1 is SGHVS and CDR2 is FNYEAQ. The CDR3 contains 14 residues. Trimming removed 1 base at V and 5 bases at J, with 11 bases between. DNA of the CDR3: TGTGCCAGCAGCTTAGACCCGGGAGGAACTGAAGCTTTCTTT. It specifies CASSLDPGGTEAFF.

The CDR3, as DNA: TGTGCCAGCAGTGAGGGAGGGGCTACCTACGAGCAGTACTTC. Encoded protein: CASSEGGATYEQYF. The rearrangement joins TRBV2 to TRBJ2-7; 7 bases are a match to TRBD2. CDR1 SNHLY and CDR2 FYNNEI come from the germline V gene. The CDR3 extends over 14 amino acids. The V segment lost 3 bases and the J segment 2 bases; nucleotides outside the gene matches: 4. The full variable domain, rest sourced from reference TRBV2 and TRBJ2-7, is EPEVTQTPSHQVTQMGQEVILRCVPISNHLYFYWYRQILGQKVEFLVSFYNNEISEKSEIFDDQFSVERPDGSNFTLKIRSTKLEDSAMYFCASSEGGATYEQYFGPGTRLTVT.